This TCR beta chain was sequenced in a study of T cells in Graves' hyperthyroidism and ophthalmopathy (dated by TCRdb to between 2019 and 2020). Some background on the complete study: Peripheral blood was collected at initial diagnosis, before any treatment. To identify TCR V-J signatures that set the groups apart, the researchers used a discovery cohort of about a hundred patients, made up of 40 to 45 with Graves' ophthalmopathy and 57 with stable Graves' hyperthyroidism. An independent validation cohort of 18 to 20 hyperthyroidism patients and 17 patients who later progressed to ophthalmopathy tested prospective prediction of ophthalmopathy. The 95 to 100 discovery patients were randomly split 7:3 into training and test sets. Thyroid tissue and blood T-cell repertoires from six Graves' hyperthyroidism patients were also compared in the study. After sampling, hyperthyroidism patients received methimazole starting at 30 mg daily, and ophthalmopathy patients received high-dose intravenous methylprednisolone. The paper describes TCR Vbeta CDR3 sequencing of some 130 peripheral blood samples, made up of around 41 ophthalmopathy patients, some 80 hyperthyroidism patients and some 17 progressor patients. Broader findings and caveats from the paper: A model built on a 13 V-J signature distinguished ophthalmopathy from stable hyperthyroidism, reaching 85% to 90% sensitivity and around 81% specificity in cross-validation and 80%/75% in testing. Sample size was not statistically predetermined, and investigators were not blinded to group allocation. Most expanded thyroid clonotypes (frequency above 0.001) were also detected in blood, suggesting blood repertoires may reflect thyroid immune responses. In validation, progression to ophthalmopathy was predicted by the model with 70.59% sensitivity and 72.22% specificity, a median of around 5.9 months before onset.

Graves' hyperthyroidism was defined as stable when no progression to ophthalmopathy occurred over 18 months of follow-up. Hyperthyroidism patients were newly diagnosed, had a disease duration of under 2 months, and were aged 18 to 65 years. The study excluded patients with uncontrolled infections, other autoimmune diseases, pregnancy or lactation. Diagnoses relied on clinical symptoms, serum thyroxine and TRAb, thyroid ultrasound and orbital computed tomography. PBMCs were isolated from 10 ml of fresh peripheral blood by Ficoll-Paque density gradient centrifugation. Total RNA was extracted with Trizol reagent, and quality was checked on an Agilent 2100 Bioanalyzer. The CDR3 numbers 15 residues from cysteine through phenylalanine. Only the CDR3 portion is preserved as DNA: 45 bases, with reading frame beginning at the first base. Trimming takes 5 bases from V and 0 bases from J, and the germline ends sit 15 bases apart. CDR1 and CDR2, per the germline V gene (reference sequence), are DFQATT and SNEGSKA.

The TCR beta CDR3 regions were amplified from the RNA transcripts. A first-round RT-PCR of the TCR CDR3 used the HTBI primer set with the Qiagen OneStep RT-PCR kit. The libraries were constructed in a second round of multiplex PCR and then size-selected and purified. Sequencing of the libraries was done on an Illumina HiSeq2000 using paired-end 100 bp reads. In the original analysis: SOAPnuke was used to process the raw data, throwing out any read that contained adapters or uncalled bases, had a mean Phred below 15, or lacked an exact constant-primer or identifier match. COPE v1.2.5 was used to merge the high-quality paired reads, and each unique nucleotide sequence was defined as a clonotype. MiTCR v1.1 was used to align clonotypes to the IMGT TRBV, TRBD and TRBJ reference segments. The analysis included only V-J combinations with a frequency above 0.0001, which together covered more than 98% of the repertoires. A TCS score was defined as the ratio of F50 (clonal expansion) to E x V (chaos), with BLOSUM62-based TCRdist applied between CDR3 peptides within each V-J. Welch's t-statistics and random forest reduced 500 to 550 V-J features to 13, which were used in a naive Bayes classifier (R e1071). TCRdb redid the processing of the public reads, applying fastp at Q25 and MiXCR, and retained in-frame beta chains. Identical CDR3 protein sequences are pooled into one entry, listed with their most common genes and DNA. The V and J calls were determined by TCRdb, not by the authors. The sample table holds fewer than 900,000 distinct CDR3 sequences, of which about 16% were seen once. 8.4% of the sample comes from the top ten.

Remarks on this clonotype: Its antigen is unknown. No base qualities exist here, and no much larger clone lies one base off it.

The sequence links TRBV20-1 to TRBJ2-3; no confident D gene assignment can be made. The receptor was derived from a man aged 18 to 30 with Graves' hyperthyroidism. Sequenced material: blood. The CDR3 here reads CSAEKPVASTDTQYF. The sequenced DNA is TGCAGTGCTGAGAAGCCCGTCGCCAGCACAGATACGCAGTATTTT.